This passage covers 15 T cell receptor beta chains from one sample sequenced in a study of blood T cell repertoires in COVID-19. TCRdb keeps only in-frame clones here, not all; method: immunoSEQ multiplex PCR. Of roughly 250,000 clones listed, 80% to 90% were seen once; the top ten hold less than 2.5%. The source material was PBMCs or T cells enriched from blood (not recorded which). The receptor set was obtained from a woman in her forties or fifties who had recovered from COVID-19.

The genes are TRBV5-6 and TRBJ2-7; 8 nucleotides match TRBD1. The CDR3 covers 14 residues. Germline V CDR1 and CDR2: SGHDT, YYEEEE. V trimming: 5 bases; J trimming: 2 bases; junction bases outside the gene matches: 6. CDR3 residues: CASSYTGGAYEQYF. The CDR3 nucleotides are TGTGCCAGCAGTTATACAGGGGGAGCCTACGAGCAGTACTTC. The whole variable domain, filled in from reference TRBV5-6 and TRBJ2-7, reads DAGVTQSPTHLIKTRGQQVTLRCSPKSGHDTVSWYQQALGQGPQFIFQYYEEEERQRGNFPDRFSGHQFPNYSSELNVNALLLGDSALYLCASSYTGGAYEQYFGPGTRLTVT.

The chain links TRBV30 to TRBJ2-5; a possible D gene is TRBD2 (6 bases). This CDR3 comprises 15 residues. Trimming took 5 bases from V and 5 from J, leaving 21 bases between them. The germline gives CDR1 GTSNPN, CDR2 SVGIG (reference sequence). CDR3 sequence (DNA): TGTGCCTGGGGGGACGGGGGATCCTACTCCGAGACCCAGTACTTC. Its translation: CAWGDGGSYSETQYF. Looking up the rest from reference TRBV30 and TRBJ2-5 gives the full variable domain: SQTIHQWPATLVQPVGSPLSLECTVEGTSNPNLYWYRQAAGRGLQLLFYSVGIGQISSEVPQNLSASRPQDRQFILSSKKLLLSDSGFYLCAWGDGGSYSETQYFGPGTRLLVL.

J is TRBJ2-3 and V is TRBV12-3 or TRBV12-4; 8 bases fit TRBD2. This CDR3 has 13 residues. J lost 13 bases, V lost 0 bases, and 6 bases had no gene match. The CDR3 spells CASSLAVGTREYF. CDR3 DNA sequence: TGTGCCAGCAGTTTAGCGGTCGGGACTAGGGAGTATTTT.

CDR3 protein: CASSPTGAPDRPQHF. The CDR3 DNA reads as TGTGCCAGCTCGCCGACGGGAGCCCCCGATCGGCCCCAGCATTTT. The chain combines TRBV18 with TRBJ1-5; no clear D. With 6 bases removed from V and 9 bases from J, the gap between germline ends came to 21 bases. CDR3 size: 15 residues. Looked up from germline, CDR1 is KGHSH and CDR2 is LQKENI.

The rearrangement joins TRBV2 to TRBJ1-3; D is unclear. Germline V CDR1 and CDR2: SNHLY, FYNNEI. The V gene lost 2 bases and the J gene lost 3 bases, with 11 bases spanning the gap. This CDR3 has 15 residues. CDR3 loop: CASSEFRTIGNTIYF. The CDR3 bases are TGTGCCAGCAGTGAATTTAGGACTATTGGAAACACCATATATTTT.

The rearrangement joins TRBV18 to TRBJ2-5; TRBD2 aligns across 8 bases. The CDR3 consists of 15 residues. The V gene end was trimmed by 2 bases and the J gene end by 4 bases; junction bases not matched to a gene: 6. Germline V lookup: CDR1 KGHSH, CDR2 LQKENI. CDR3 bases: TGTGCCAGCTCACCAAGAAGCCTAGCGGGAGAGACCCAGTACTTC. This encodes CASSPRSLAGETQYF. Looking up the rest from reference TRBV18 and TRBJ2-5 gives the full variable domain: NAGVMQNPRHLVRRRGQEARLRCSPMKGHSHVYWYRQLPEEGLKFMVYLQKENIIDESGMPKERFSAEFPKEGPSILRIQQVVRGDSAAYFCASSPRSLAGETQYFGPGTRLLVL.

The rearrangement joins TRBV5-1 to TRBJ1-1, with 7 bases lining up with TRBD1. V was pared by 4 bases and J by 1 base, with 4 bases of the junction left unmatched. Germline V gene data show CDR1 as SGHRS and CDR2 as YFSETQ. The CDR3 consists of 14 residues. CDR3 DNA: TGCGCCAGCAGCGCCGGGACAGAGAACACTGAAGCTTTCTTT. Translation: CASSAGTENTEAFF.

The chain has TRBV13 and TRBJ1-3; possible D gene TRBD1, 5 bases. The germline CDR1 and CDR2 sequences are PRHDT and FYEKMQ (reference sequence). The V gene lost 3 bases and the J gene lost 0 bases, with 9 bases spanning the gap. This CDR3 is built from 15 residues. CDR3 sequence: CASSFGASSGNTIYF. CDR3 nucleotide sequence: TGTGCCAGCAGCTTTGGGGCGAGCTCTGGAAACACCATATATTTT.

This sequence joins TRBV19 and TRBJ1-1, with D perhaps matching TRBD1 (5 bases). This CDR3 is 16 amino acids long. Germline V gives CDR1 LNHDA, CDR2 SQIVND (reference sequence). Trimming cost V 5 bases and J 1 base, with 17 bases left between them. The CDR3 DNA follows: TGTGCCAGTAGTCCTAGGGGCGGATTACGGAACACTGAAGCTTTCTTT. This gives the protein CASSPRGGLRNTEAFF.

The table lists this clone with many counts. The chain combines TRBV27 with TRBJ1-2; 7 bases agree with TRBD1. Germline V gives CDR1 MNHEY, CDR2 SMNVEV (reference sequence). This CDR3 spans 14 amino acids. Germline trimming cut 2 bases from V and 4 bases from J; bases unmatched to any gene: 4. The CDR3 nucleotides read TGTGCCAGCAGTTTAACAGGGGACGTCTATGGCTACACCTTC. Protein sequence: CASSLTGDVYGYTF.

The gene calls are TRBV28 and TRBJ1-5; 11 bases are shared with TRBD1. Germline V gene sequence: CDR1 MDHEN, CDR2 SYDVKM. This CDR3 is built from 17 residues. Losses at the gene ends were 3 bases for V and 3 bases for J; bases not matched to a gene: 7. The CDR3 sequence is CASSLGQGVFFNQPQHF. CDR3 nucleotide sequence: TGTGCCAGCAGTTTGGGACAGGGGGTATTTTTCAATCAGCCCCAGCATTTT.

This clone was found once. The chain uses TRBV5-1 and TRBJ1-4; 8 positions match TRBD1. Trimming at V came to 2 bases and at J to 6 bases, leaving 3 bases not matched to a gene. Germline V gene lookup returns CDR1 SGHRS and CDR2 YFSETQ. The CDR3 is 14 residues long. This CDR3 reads CASSFGQGHEKLFF. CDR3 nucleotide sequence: TGCGCCAGCAGCTTTGGACAGGGCCATGAAAAACTGTTTTTT.

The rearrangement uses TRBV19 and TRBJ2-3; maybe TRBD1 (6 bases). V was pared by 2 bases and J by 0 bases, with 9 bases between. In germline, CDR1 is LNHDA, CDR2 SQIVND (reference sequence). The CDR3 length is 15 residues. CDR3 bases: TGTGCCAGTAGTATATCGAGGGGGAGCACAGATACGCAGTATTTT. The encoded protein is CASSISRGSTDTQYF.

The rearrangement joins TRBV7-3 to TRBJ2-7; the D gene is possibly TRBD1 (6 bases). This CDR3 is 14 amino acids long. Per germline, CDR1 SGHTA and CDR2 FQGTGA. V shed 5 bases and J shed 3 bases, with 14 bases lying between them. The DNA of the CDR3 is TGTGCCAGCAGCCAGGGACAACTTCTCTACGAGCAGTACTTC. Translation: CASSQGQLLYEQYF.

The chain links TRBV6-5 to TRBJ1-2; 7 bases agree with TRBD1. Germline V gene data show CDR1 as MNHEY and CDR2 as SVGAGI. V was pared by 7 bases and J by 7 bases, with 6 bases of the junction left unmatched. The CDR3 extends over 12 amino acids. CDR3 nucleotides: TGTGCCAGCACCCGACAGGGTAGTGGCTACACCTTC. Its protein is CASTRQGSGYTF.